Shown below are 10 T cell receptor beta chains from a single sample sequenced in a study of beta chain features in type 1 diabetes. The sequenced template was cDNA made from the entire isolated RNA. The method was immunoSEQ multiplex PCR; TCRdb's version includes in-frame clones alone and lacks a portion of them. Of over 700,000 clones in the sample, roughly a sixth are singletons; the top ten hold 0.02% to 0.03%. Sequenced sample: naive CD4+ T cells from blood. These receptors originate from a young woman in good health.

This clone was counted only a few times. This same CDR3 is encoded by further DNA sequences in the sample. This chain connects TRBV18 to TRBJ2-1; D is unresolved. The V gene lost 2 bases and the J gene lost 1 base, with 9 bases spanning the gap. Germline values: CDR1 KGHSH, CDR2 LQKENI. The CDR3 is 15 amino acids. The CDR3 nucleotides read TGTGCCAGCTCACCAGGGTCGACATCCTACAATGAGCAGTTCTTC. It codes for CASSPGSTSYNEQFF.

The V gene is TRBV5-4, the J gene TRBJ2-1; 7 bases are shared with TRBD2. This CDR3 contains 14 residues. With 2 bases clipped from V and 4 bases from J, the junction kept 3 bases outside the gene matches. Germline lookup yields CDR1 SGHNT and CDR2 YYREEE (reference sequence). CDR3 amino acids: CASSLAGTYNEQFF. The CDR3 DNA is TGTGCCAGCAGCTTAGCGGGAACGTACAATGAGCAGTTCTTC.

The sample holds one count of this clone. The rearrangement uses TRBV10-3 and TRBJ2-1; 13 positions agree with TRBD2. The CDR3 consists of 14 residues. CDR1 and CDR2 from the germline V gene are ENHRY and SYGVKD. V shed 11 bases and J 10 bases; nucleotides not matched to a gene: 11. As DNA, the CDR3 is TGTGCCGGCTGGACTAGCGGGAGATCCGGGGAGCAGTTCTTC. Translation: CAGWTSGRSGEQFF.

As concerns this clone: The same CDR3 is also encoded by other DNA sequences in this sample. The chain couples TRBV5-1 to TRBJ2-6, with unresolved D. CDR3 size: 13 residues. V gave up 2 bases and J gave up 4 bases, with 4 bases separating them. Germline V CDR1 and CDR2: SGHRS, YFSETQ. The CDR3, as DNA: TGCGCCAGCAGCTTTGCCGGGGCCAACGTCCTGACTTTC. Amino acid sequence: CASSFAGANVLTF.

The V call is TRBV6-5, the J call TRBJ2-3; 9 bases are a match to TRBD2. The J segment lost 5 bases and the V segment lost 4 bases, leaving 7 bases of the junction unmatched. This CDR3 is 15 amino acids long. The germline V gene encodes CDR1 MNHEY and CDR2 SVGAGI. The CDR3: CASSLVAGAEDTQYF. CDR3 in DNA: TGTGCCAGCAGTTTAGTAGCGGGAGCTGAAGATACGCAGTATTTT.

The table lists this clone with a few counts. The chain carries TRBV15 and TRBJ2-1; 11 nucleotides match TRBD2. This CDR3 is 17 amino acids long. J was trimmed by 6 bases and V by 0 bases; bases with no gene match: 7. Germline values: CDR1 LNHNV, CDR2 YYDKDF (reference sequence). CDR3 bases: TGTGCCACCAGCAGAGAACGAGTACTAGCGGGAGTCAATGAGCAGTTCTTC. As protein: CATSRERVLAGVNEQFF.

In its sample, this clone was seen a few times. CDR3 sequence reads: CASSRDGTLYEQYF. The CDR3 DNA follows: TGTGCCAGCAGCCGTGACGGGACCTTATACGAGCAGTACTTC. V and J are TRBV6-1 and TRBJ2-7, with D perhaps assigned TRBD1 or TRBD2 (5 bases each). Germline CDR1 MNHNS, CDR2 SASEGT. V gave up 6 bases and J gave up 4 bases, with 16 bases separating them. CDR3 size: 14 residues.

This sequence joins TRBV7-2 and TRBJ2-4; 12 positions agree with TRBD2. This CDR3 has 16 amino acids. Germline V gene data show CDR1 as SGHTA and CDR2 as FQGNSA. V lost 5 bases to trimming and J lost 8 bases; unmatched junction nucleotides: 10. DNA for the CDR3: TGTGCCAGCAGCCGAAGACTAGCGGGAGCTGTAGACATTCAGTACTTC. It codes for CASSRRLAGAVDIQYF.

This clone showed up just once. The gene calls are TRBV10-3 and TRBJ2-5; D may correspond to TRBD1 or TRBD2 (5 bases each). Trimming left V 3 bases short and J 0 bases short, with 14 bases between. Germline V gene data show CDR1 as ENHRY and CDR2 as SYGVKD. This CDR3 has 16 residues. The CDR3 DNA sequence: TGTGCCATCAGTGACGGACAAGGGAGCCACCAAGAGACCCAGTACTTC. Protein sequence: CAISDGQGSHQETQYF.

V and J are TRBV10-3 and TRBJ2-7; 9 bases align to TRBD2. The CDR3 runs to 13 residues. V lost 10 bases, J lost 2 bases, and 6 bases stayed unmatched. Germline values: CDR1 ENHRY, CDR2 SYGVKD. Here the CDR3 reads CASRLAETYEQYF. The DNA of the CDR3 is TGTGCCAGCCGACTAGCGGAGACCTACGAGCAGTACTTC.